This T cell receptor (beta chain) was sequenced in a study of blood T cell repertoires in COVID-19. The overall study: Spain, Italy and the United States supplied samples that represented acute and convalescent COVID-19.

Study processing details: Researchers report that nucleated cell counts were estimated from reference gene primer amplification. The repertoire was sequenced with immunoSEQ multiplex PCR; TCRdb's copy has only in-frame clones and lacks some. That table gives V, J and clone size, and the DNA gave D and trimming. The repertoire has about 140,000 clones, about four fifths of them found once; the top ten carry nearly 3.5%. This CDR3 has 13 amino acids. V was trimmed by 2 bases and J by 4 bases, leaving 12 bases between them. Germline assignment: CDR1 GTSNPN and CDR2 SVGIG (reference sequence). Those who participated ranged in age from roughly 18 to 95 years and resided in about 24 US areas. Self-reported history from a screening survey and questionnaire set each donor's cohort.

This clonotype was obtained from a woman in her 50s with acute COVID-19. The sample consisted of PBMCs or T cells enriched from blood (not recorded which). The chain combines TRBV30 with TRBJ2-7, with D maybe TRBD2 (5 bases). The CDR3 loop is CAWSIGSGYEQYF. The CDR3 DNA reads as TGTGCCTGGAGTATAGGGAGCGGTTACGAGCAGTACTTC.